This TCR beta chain was recorded in a study of CD8 T cells in Susac syndrome. Reverse transcription of about 0.45 to 1 ug RNA used random hexamers. TCRdb analysed the immunoSEQ multiplex PCR reads with MiXCR anew, one entry per CDR3 protein. The data show 150,000 to 200,000 distinct CDR3 sequences, roughly 93% seen once. The CDR3 is made up of 13 amino acids. Per germline, CDR1 SGHKS and CDR2 YYEKEE (reference sequence). Trimming took off 3 bases at V and 1 base at J, with 4 bases between the two ends. Source material: CD4+ T cells from PBMCs. This sequence joins TRBV5-5 and TRBJ2-2; D is undetermined. This receptor was obtained from a human donor in good health. The CDR3 spells CASSSQNTGELFF. The CDR3 coding sequence is TGTGCCAGCAGCTCACAGAACACCGGGGAGCTGTTTTTT.